The 9 T cell receptor beta chains below come from one sample, sequenced in a study of a mutant IDH1 vaccine in newly diagnosed glioma. Their recognized antigens are unknown. Documented time point: week 35, safety follow-up. Each dose of the vaccine consisted of 300 ug of mutant IDH1 20-mer peptide, with topical imiquimod. Measured with immunoSEQ multiplex PCR; TCRdb has only the in-frame clones, and not every one. Among roughly 38,000 clones listed, 75% to 90% were seen once. Sequences were derived from PBMCs, sampled from a glioma patient whose treatment included an IDH1 peptide vaccine. The receptors come from a man aged 35-49 years with glioma.

The chain links TRBV4-3 to TRBJ2-3; D gene ambiguous. This CDR3 is 13 amino acids long. Trimming removed 4 bases at V and 2 bases at J, with 7 bases between. CDR1 and CDR2 (germline): LGHNA, YSLEER. CDR3 amino acids: CASSLRITDTQYF. CDR3 DNA sequence: TGCGCCAGCAGCCTTCGGATCACAGATACGCAGTATTTT.

This clone was counted between two and nine times. The chain combines TRBV5-5 with TRBJ2-7; 8 nucleotides line up with TRBD2. The junction had 4 bases not matched to a gene; V was cut back by 0 bases and J by 2 bases. CDR1 and CDR2 from the germline V gene are SGHKS and YYEKEE (reference sequence). The CDR3 sequence is 15 residues long. The CDR3 region is CASSLGTSKTYEQYF. The CDR3 DNA is TGTGCCAGCAGCTTGGGGACTAGCAAAACCTACGAGCAGTACTTC.

The chain employs TRBV28 and TRBJ2-1, with 7 positions matching TRBD2. The CDR3 runs 14 residues. With V trimmed by 6 bases and J by 8 bases, 10 bases remained unmatched. Germline V gene sequence: CDR1 MDHEN, CDR2 SYDVKM. The CDR3 region is CASRPGGRRHEQFF. CDR3 sequence (DNA): TGTGCCAGCAGACCCGGGGGGAGGCGGCATGAGCAGTTCTTC.

Remarks on this clone: Relative to the germline gene, one junction end is altered; a read error may explain this. The J gene is TRBJ1-5, the V gene TRBV7-7, with D unclear. The germline gives CDR1 SSHAT, CDR2 FNYEAQ (reference sequence). The CDR3 is 13 residues long. The CDR3 nucleotides read TGTGCTAGCAGCTTAGACGTCAATCAGCCCCAGCATTTT. Translated, it gives CASSLDVNQPQHF.

This chain connects TRBV19 to TRBJ1-4, with D perhaps TRBD1 (6 bases). V lost 4 bases to trimming and J lost 0 bases, with 18 bases between them. This CDR3 contains 18 residues. Germline V lookup: CDR1 LNHDA, CDR2 SQIVND (reference sequence). CDR3 DNA: TGTGCCAGTAGTAAGGATCCCTTGGGGGCCGCAACTAATGAAAAACTGTTTTTT. Protein sequence: CASSKDPLGAATNEKLFF.

This clone was picked up a small number of times. The CDR3, as DNA: TGTGCCAGCAGTAACACAGGGGGCGGGTACGAGCAGTACTTC. This translates into CASSNTGGGYEQYF. V gene TRBV6-1 combines with J gene TRBJ2-7; 9 bases agree with TRBD1. Germline CDR1 MNHNS, CDR2 SASEGT. CDR3 size: 14 residues. J was trimmed by 4 bases and V by 5 bases; bases with no gene match: 6.

The gene calls are TRBV5-8 and TRBJ2-2; 10 nucleotides match TRBD1. CDR1 is SGHTS, CDR2 YDEGEE, per germline. CDR3 length equals 16 residues. The V and J ends lost 4 bases and 4 bases, in that order; junction bases with no gene match: 7. This chain's CDR3 is CASSPRQGATTGELFF. CDR3 DNA sequence: TGTGCCAGCAGCCCTCGACAGGGGGCGACCACCGGGGAGCTGTTTTTT.

The chain carries TRBV6-5 and TRBJ2-7; TRBD2 agrees at 11 bases. Germline V gene lookup returns CDR1 MNHEY and CDR2 SVGAGI. The junction had 6 bases not matched to a gene; V was cut back by 3 bases and J by 5 bases. This CDR3 is built from 15 residues. The CDR3 spells CASSYQTSGNHEQYF. CDR3 bases: TGTGCCAGCAGTTATCAGACTAGCGGGAACCACGAGCAGTACTTC.

The rearrangement links TRBV2 to TRBJ1-3; D call uncertain. The germline V gene has CDR1 SNHLY and CDR2 FYNNEI. CDR3 length: 15 amino acids. Trimming left V 1 base short and J 0 bases short, with 7 bases between. The CDR3: CASSEEAISGNTIYF. The CDR3, as DNA: TGTGCCAGCAGTGAAGAGGCGATCTCTGGAAACACCATATATTTT.